This entry is about one T cell receptor (beta chain). With 0 bases removed from V and 5 bases from J, the gap between germline ends came to 9 bases. The CDR3 contains 14 residues. Germline loops: CDR1 MNHEY, CDR2 SVGAGI. This specimen belongs to a study of cytomegalovirus exposure and HLA in healthy donors. Using immunoSEQ multiplex PCR, the repertoire was profiled, and TCRdb retains in-frame clones only, with some absent. The sample lists 150,000 to 200,000 clones, around 84% occurring once. The sequenced material came from PBMCs. The V and J genes are TRBV6-5 and TRBJ2-3, with D possibly being TRBD1 (6 bases). This clonotype was obtained from a man between 18 and 35 years old in good health and CMV-seropositive. DNA of the CDR3: TGTGCCAGCAGTTACTCGGGGGCCGTAGATACGCAGTATTTT. Protein product: CASSYSGAVDTQYF.